This T cell receptor (beta chain) originates from a study of shared clonotypes between healthy human individuals. Across the whole study: For every donor, three CD4 naive, three CD4 memory, two CD8 naive and one CD8 memory plates were used.

Germline V gene sequence: CDR1 LNHNV, CDR2 YYDKDF (reference sequence). This CDR3 spans 13 amino acids. Deletions cut 3 bases from V and 6 bases from J, with 11 bases between. The table came from immunoSEQ multiplex PCR; TCRdb's copy has only in-frame clones and leaves some out. The sample lists 1 million to 1.3 million clones, about 84% seen once, with around 0.6% in the top ten. On this clone: The target antigen is unknown.

Findings and caveats of the study: Some clonotypes were shared by all four sorted-subset donors, while others were not shared. The non-shared ones had lower generation probabilities than the shared ones.

V is TRBV15 and J is TRBJ1-1, with D possibly being TRBD1 (6 bases). Material: memory CD4+ T cells from PBMCs. The sample's subset: CD45RA-negative fraction. This sequence originates from a man aged 18-30 years in good health. Some clones in this sample may be carry-over from other donors' samples. The CDR3 DNA sequence: TGTGCCACCAGCAGCACAGGGACCCCTGAAGCTTTCTTT. Translation: CATSSTGTPEAFF.